Each of the 14 T cell receptor beta chains below was sequenced from the same sample in a study of cytomegalovirus exposure and HLA in healthy donors. The PCR used 60 Vbeta and 13 Jbeta primers. Only in-frame clones appear in the TCRdb table, and some are missing; sequencing was by immunoSEQ multiplex PCR. The sample records about 120,000 clones, around 77% being singletons. The sequenced sample was PBMCs. The receptors here all came from a man between 18 and 35 years old in good health and CMV-seropositive.

The gene calls are TRBV19 and TRBJ2-1; D may be TRBD1 (6 bases). This CDR3 spans 18 amino acids. The germline V and J ends were trimmed by 1 base and 6 bases, with 22 bases remaining between them. The germline V gene encodes CDR1 LNHDA and CDR2 SQIVND (reference sequence). DNA of the CDR3: TGTGCCAGTAGTATAGGCCTACTCACAGGGTCTACAGGCAATGAGCAGTTCTTC. This encodes CASSIGLLTGSTGNEQFF.

This clone was picked up one time. This rearrangement joins TRBV28 to TRBJ2-7, with TRBD2 matching 8 bases. With 3 bases clipped from V and 2 bases from J, the junction kept 3 bases outside the gene matches. The CDR3 is 14 residues long. The germline V gene encodes CDR1 MDHEN and CDR2 SYDVKM. DNA of the CDR3: TGTGCCAGCAGTTTTCCGGGAGGGCCCTACGAGCAGTACTTC. This encodes CASSFPGGPYEQYF.

V is TRBV5-4 and J is TRBJ1-2; 8 nucleotides match TRBD1. The J segment lost 3 bases and the V segment lost 5 bases, leaving 9 bases of the junction unmatched. The CDR3 is made up of 15 amino acids. Germline CDR1 reads SGHNT; CDR2 reads YYREEE (reference sequence). CDR3 nucleotides: TGTGCCAGCAGTGTGCGGGACAGGCGTCACTATGGCTACACCTTC. Its protein is CASSVRDRRHYGYTF.

The sample holds one count of this clone. This sequence joins TRBV6-5 and TRBJ1-2; 7 nucleotides align to TRBD1. The trim removed 0 bases at V and 4 bases at J, leaving 8 bases unmatched. CDR1 and CDR2 (germline): MNHEY, SVGAGI. This CDR3 has 16 amino acids. The CDR3 loop reads CASSYSLTGVVYGYTF. The CDR3 bases are TGTGCCAGCAGTTACTCTTTAACAGGGGTGGTCTATGGCTACACCTTC.

The rearrangement uses TRBV5-6 and TRBJ1-2; TRBD1 aligns across 8 bases. V trimming: 4 bases; J trimming: 1 base; junction bases outside the gene matches: 3. The CDR3 contains 14 residues. Germline CDR1 and CDR2: SGHDT and YYEEEE. The CDR3: CASSGQGFNYGYTF. CDR3 in DNA: TGTGCCAGCAGCGGACAGGGATTTAACTATGGCTACACCTTC.

J is TRBJ2-6 and V is TRBV27; tentatively, D is TRBD1 (5 bases). Germline loops: CDR1 MNHEY, CDR2 SMNVEV (reference sequence). Trimming shortened V by 3 bases and J by 4 bases, and 10 bases separated the two germline ends. CDR3 length: 15 amino acids. The CDR3 DNA follows: TGTGCCAGCAGTTTCCAGGGAACAGGGGCCAACGTCCTGACTTTC. This sequence encodes CASSFQGTGANVLTF.

A note on this clone: This sample also contains other DNA sequences that code for the same CDR3. The chain has TRBV27 and TRBJ1-6; the D gene is possibly TRBD1 (5 bases). This CDR3 has 20 residues. Looked up from germline, CDR1 is MNHEY and CDR2 is SMNVEV (reference sequence). Trimming shortened V by 6 bases and J by 0 bases, and 24 bases separated the two germline ends. The CDR3 nucleotides are TGTGCCAGCAGCGGCCGCCGGGACTCCCGTTCTAGCTCCTATAATTCACCCCTCCACTTT. Its translation: CASSGRRDSRSSSYNSPLHF.

The gene calls are TRBV7-4 and TRBJ2-1; D possibly corresponds to TRBD1 (6 bases). CDR1 is SGHVT, CDR2 SQSDAQ, per germline. This CDR3 has 16 amino acids. V was clipped by 4 bases and J by 4 bases, with 17 bases between them. CDR3 loop: CASSSGGQKIYNEQFF. In DNA form, the CDR3 reads TGTGCCAGCAGCTCCGGAGGACAGAAGATTTACAATGAGCAGTTCTTC.

The genes are TRBV6-6 and TRBJ1-5; D is unclear. The CDR3 totals 13 residues. V was pared by 4 bases and J by 6 bases, with 10 bases between. In germline, CDR1 is MNHNY, CDR2 SVGAGI (reference sequence). The DNA for the CDR3 is TGTGCCAGCAGTTCTCCCGAGGTTCAGCCCCAGCATTTT. It is translated as CASSSPEVQPQHF.

The gene calls are TRBV6-6 and TRBJ2-7; TRBD2 might be the D (6 bases). Trimming stripped 2 bases from V and 6 bases from J, with 14 bases between. The CDR3 is 14 residues long. CDR1 is MNHNY and CDR2 is SVGAGI in the germline V gene (reference sequence). Written as DNA, the CDR3 is TGTGCCAGCAGTTACGGAGGGAGTTCGGCCGAGCAGTACTTC. This encodes CASSYGGSSAEQYF.

The V and J genes are TRBV5-1 and TRBJ2-7; maybe TRBD2 (6 bases). V lost 7 bases and J 6 bases, leaving 20 bases between the germline ends. The CDR3 spans 14 residues. Per germline, CDR1 SGHRS and CDR2 YFSETQ. CDR3 coding DNA: TGCGCCAGCGCCCTGGGGGGAGAGTGGGTCGAGCAGTACTTC. Its protein product is CASALGGEWVEQYF. The entire variable domain, with the rest obtained from reference TRBV5-1 and TRBJ2-7, is as follows: KAGVTQTPRYLIKTRGQQVTLSCSPISGHRSVSWYQQTPGQGLQFLFEYFSETQRNKGNFPGRFSGRQFSNSRSEMNVSTLELGDSALYLCASALGGEWVEQYFGPGTRLTVT.

Comments on this clone: An end of the junction does not agree with germline; a read error may underlie this. V is TRBV10-1 and J is TRBJ2-6, with D perhaps TRBD1 (5 bases). The CDR3 length is 16 residues. In germline, CDR1 is WNHNN, CDR2 SYGVQD (reference sequence). The CDR3 loop is CASSGDGLSGANGLTF. The DNA of the CDR3 is TGCGCCAGCAGTGGAGATGGCCTCTCTGGGGCCAACGGCCTGACTTTC.

This clone was picked up one time. The chain carries TRBV13 and TRBJ2-2, with D perhaps TRBD2 (6 bases). The CDR3 sequence is 17 residues long. Germline CDR1 reads PRHDT; CDR2 reads FYEKMQ (reference sequence). Trimming took 5 bases from V and 0 from J, leaving 16 bases between them. The CDR3 is CASSPDRGLANTGELFF. The CDR3 coding sequence is TGTGCCAGCAGCCCAGACCGGGGACTCGCGAACACCGGGGAGCTGTTTTTT.

The chain carries TRBV30 and TRBJ1-2; D possibly corresponds to TRBD1 (6 bases). The CDR3 is 11 amino acids. V was pared by 8 bases and J by 8 bases, with 15 bases between. Germline lookup yields CDR1 GTSNPN and CDR2 SVGIG (reference sequence). The CDR3: CALGASYGYTF. The CDR3 DNA follows: TGTGCCCTGGGGGCTTCCTACGGCTACACCTTC.